This TCR beta chain was identified in a study of blood T cells in healthy people across ages. Next came a second PCR, run for about 7 to 12 cycles, which used a sample-barcoded 5' primer along with a J-beta primer mix. MiXCR, applied by TCRdb to the 5' RACE reads, yields one record per CDR3 protein. The sample consists of more than 500,000 distinct CDR3 sequences, 25% to 30% of them appearing once. The ends were cut back, 2 bases at V and 7 bases at J, with 11 bases in the middle. This CDR3 has 13 residues. From germline, CDR1 is MGHRA and CDR2 YSYEKL. The chain has TRBV4-1 and TRBJ1-2; a possible D gene is TRBD1 (5 bases). The TCR sequence derives from a woman aged 70 to 79 in good health. Sequences were obtained from blood. The CDR3 sequence is CASSQQGRSGYTF. CDR3 in DNA: TGCGCCAGCAGCCAACAGGGCCGCAGTGGCTACACCTTC.